One and the same sample provided the 17 T cell receptor beta chains below, sequenced in a study of spatial heterogeneity in lung cancer. TCRdb reanalysed the 5' RACE reads using MiXCR and keeps one entry per CDR3 protein. Counted here are fewer than 15,000 distinct CDR3 sequences, around 4% occurring once; the ten biggest clones make up roughly 45%. As to time point: sample taken at primary tumor resection. Tumor, nontumor lung or frozen PBMC supplied whole RNA, sequenced without sorting. Sequencing was performed on PBMCs, taken at surgery. The receptors were gathered from a male donor with early-stage non-small cell lung cancer.

By its share, this clonotype is medium-sized. This beta chain represents an off-target read in a library built for alpha chains; its size is of limited meaning. This rearrangement joins TRBV7-2 to TRBJ2-3, with TRBD2 matching 7 bases. The CDR3 is 15 residues long. Unmatched junction bases numbered 7, after V lost 2 bases and J lost 5 bases. Per the germline V gene, CDR1 is SGHTA and CDR2 is FQGNSA. CDR3 residues: CASSLTGAGLDTQYF. The CDR3 nucleotides read TGTGCCAGCAGCTTAACCGGAGCGGGACTAGATACGCAGTATTTT.

This clonotype came up many times. This beta chain came through as a stray read in a library set up for alpha chains, and its size says little. The gene calls are TRBV4-1 and TRBJ2-5, with D perhaps TRBD1 (6 bases). The CDR3 runs to 15 residues. Germline V gene data show CDR1 as MGHRA and CDR2 as YSYEKL. V lost 3 bases, J lost 1 base, and 12 bases lay in between. For the CDR3, the DNA is TGCGCCAGCAGCCAGACGGGACAACTCCAAGAGACCCAGTACTTC. Protein product: CASSQTGQLQETQYF.

This clonotype was seen ten or more times. Little can be read into the size of this beta chain, an off-target read in a library designed for alpha chains. J is TRBJ1-6 and V is TRBV25-1; tentative D call: TRBD1 (5 bases). CDR3 length equals 14 residues. Germline V gives CDR1 MGHDK, CDR2 SYGVNS. Trimming left V 2 bases short and J 13 bases short, with 15 bases between. The CDR3 spells CASSEGAGGMPLHF. The CDR3 region has the DNA TGTGCCAGCAGTGAAGGGGCGGGCGGTATGCCCCTCCACTTT.

With respect to this clonotype: For a library built for alpha chains, this beta chain is a stray read; little rests on its size. V gene TRBV27 combines with J gene TRBJ2-1; no clear D gene. V dropped 1 base and J dropped 6 bases, with 4 bases sitting between them. CDR1 is MNHEY, CDR2 SMNVEV, per germline (reference sequence). The CDR3 loop spans 12 amino acids. CDR3 loop: CASSLYGNEQFF. CDR3 in DNA: TGTGCCAGCAGTTTATACGGCAATGAGCAGTTCTTC.

The table lists this clonotype with many counts. Found in a library prepared for alpha chains, this beta chain is an off-target read, and its abundance has little meaning. The gene calls are TRBV27 and TRBJ2-7; TRBD2 aligns across 7 bases. The ends lost 0 bases at V and 2 bases at J; junction bases unmatched: 7. This CDR3 is built from 16 residues. CDR1 is MNHEY, CDR2 SMNVEV, per germline (reference sequence). The CDR3 bases are TGTGCCAGCAGTTTATCTTTCGCGGGAGCCACCTACGAGCAGTACTTC. Translating it yields CASSLSFAGATYEQYF.

At least ten counts were recorded for this clonotype. This beta chain was picked up by a library intended for alpha chains and is off target, so its count carries little meaning. V gene TRBV20-1 combines with J gene TRBJ2-3; D gene uncertain. From germline, CDR1 is DFQATT and CDR2 SNEGSKA (reference sequence). CDR3 size: 11 residues. V lost 1 base, J lost 12 bases, and 11 bases lay in between. The CDR3 is CSARVGSSQYF. CDR3 in DNA: TGCAGTGCTAGAGTGGGCTCCTCCCAGTATTTT.

This clonotype was recorded many times. This beta chain is an off-target read within a library intended for alpha chains, so its frequency means little. This rearrangement joins TRBV18 to TRBJ1-1; D is perhaps TRBD1 (6 bases). Trimming left V 1 base short and J 4 bases short, with 13 bases between. In germline, CDR1 is KGHSH, CDR2 LQKENI. CDR3 length: 15 amino acids. The chain's CDR3 is CASSPRGGAGTEAFF. The CDR3 nucleotides are TGTGCCAGCTCACCACGGGGGGGGGCAGGCACTGAAGCTTTCTTT.

In its sample, this clonotype was seen many times. This beta chain is an unintended read in a library built for alpha chains; its size means little. The rearrangement joins TRBV24-1 to TRBJ2-1, with D uncertain. V lost 9 bases and J lost 6, with 17 bases in between. Germline V gene data show CDR1 as KGHDR and CDR2 as SFDVKD. This CDR3 has 14 residues. The CDR3, as DNA: TGTGCCACCCAGTCGGTGGGGTCCGGCAATGAGCAGTTCTTC. Residues: CATQSVGSGNEQFF.

This clonotype turned up a few times. This beta chain is an unintended read in a library built for alpha chains; its size means little. V is TRBV6-6 and J is TRBJ2-1; 8 positions match TRBD1. The J segment lost 10 bases and the V segment lost 5 bases, leaving 7 bases of the junction unmatched. Germline values: CDR1 MNHNY, CDR2 SVGAGI (reference sequence). The CDR3 runs 13 residues. CDR3 bases: TGTGCCAGCAGTGGTTCGACAGGGGACGAGCAGTTCTTC. Translation: CASSGSTGDEQFF.

In this sample, this clonotype turned up many times. This beta chain lies outside the target of a library built for alpha chains; its clone size means little. The chain carries TRBV28 and TRBJ1-2; 8 nucleotides match TRBD1. Unmatched junction bases numbered 15, after V lost 5 bases and J lost 10 bases. Germline V gene data show CDR1 as MDHEN and CDR2 as SYDVKM. The CDR3 runs 15 residues. CDR3 loop: CASSPTRTGHGTYTF. The CDR3 nucleotides are TGTGCCAGCAGTCCTACCCGGACAGGGCATGGGACCTACACCTTC.

This clonotype has ten or more counts. A library made for alpha chains picked up this beta chain off target, so its size means little. V and J are TRBV4-3 and TRBJ2-1; D is uncertain. V lost 0 bases and J lost 3, with 9 bases in between. Per germline, CDR1 LGHNA and CDR2 YSLEER. The CDR3 is 15 residues long. CDR3 nucleotide sequence: TGCGCCAGCAGCCAAGATGGTAACCGCTACAATGAGCAGTTCTTC. It specifies CASSQDGNRYNEQFF.

The sample holds many counts of this clonotype. This beta chain was picked up by a library intended for alpha chains and is off target, so its count carries little meaning. V gene TRBV7-2 combines with J gene TRBJ2-7, with 11 nucleotides matching TRBD1. The CDR3 runs 14 residues. Losses at the gene ends were 5 bases for V and 7 bases for J; bases not matched to a gene: 7. Germline lookup yields CDR1 SGHTA and CDR2 FQGNSA. The CDR3 nucleotides read TGTGCCAGCAGCCGGACAGGGGGCGCGGAGGAGCAGTACTTC. Protein product: CASSRTGGAEEQYF.

This clonotype was counted many times. With the library built for alpha chains, this beta chain is off target and its frequency is not meaningful. The chain is built from TRBV6-2 or TRBV6-3 and TRBJ2-6; the D gene is possibly TRBD1 (5 bases). Germline V gene lookup returns CDR1 MNHEY and CDR2 SVGEGT. The CDR3 spans 15 residues. V lost 6 bases to trimming and J lost 0 bases, with 9 bases between them. This CDR3 reads CASSSTGSGANVLTF. In DNA, the CDR3 is TGTGCCAGCAGCAGTACAGGCTCTGGGGCCAACGTCCTGACTTTC.

The sample holds many counts of this clonotype. This beta chain represents an off-target read in a library built for alpha chains; its size is of limited meaning. The rearrangement joins TRBV12-3 or TRBV12-4 to TRBJ2-2, with a possible D match to TRBD1 (6 bases). V gave up 7 bases and J gave up 4 bases, with 10 bases separating them. The CDR3 has 13 amino acids. The CDR3 is CASTGVFTGELFF. The CDR3 DNA follows: TGTGCCAGCACAGGGGTTTTCACCGGGGAGCTGTTTTTT.

This clonotype showed up many times. Because this beta chain is a stray read in a library intended to capture alpha chains, its abundance should not be given much weight. The chain links TRBV5-4 to TRBJ2-7; D is unresolved. Germline lookup yields CDR1 SGHNT and CDR2 YYREEE (reference sequence). V was clipped by 2 bases and J by 7 bases, with 10 bases between them. The CDR3 extends over 12 amino acids. The CDR3 sequence: CASSFPLGEQYF. CDR3 nucleotide sequence: TGTGCCAGCAGCTTCCCGTTGGGAGAGCAGTACTTC.

This clonotype is categorized as medium-sized. A library prepared for alpha chains yielded this beta chain as an off-target read; its size is of little meaning. The chain employs TRBV7-9 and TRBJ2-7, with 7 bases identical to TRBD1. The V and J ends lost 4 bases and 6 bases, in that order; junction bases with no gene match: 3. From germline, CDR1 is SEHNR and CDR2 FQNEAQ (reference sequence). The CDR3 length is 12 residues. The CDR3 loop reads CASSSPGGEQYF. CDR3 nucleotides: TGTGCCAGCAGCTCCCCAGGGGGCGAGCAGTACTTC.

This clonotype was picked up many times. The library was designed around alpha chains, so this beta chain is a stray read whose abundance carries little weight. This chain joins TRBV5-6 and TRBJ2-7; a possible D gene is TRBD2 (6 bases). The CDR3 runs 14 residues. CDR1 SGHDT and CDR2 YYEEEE come from the germline V gene. V lost 3 bases, J lost 5 bases, and 15 bases lay in between. CDR3 DNA: TGTGCCAGCAGCTGGGGGGAGGCTCGGGACGAGCAGTACTTC. Translating gives CASSWGEARDEQYF.